These 29 T cell receptor beta chains were all obtained from the same sample, sequenced in a study of T cells in Graves' hyperthyroidism and ophthalmopathy. Researchers took RNA transcripts and amplified the TCR beta CDR3 regions from them. HTBI primers were used for first-round RT-PCR of the TCR CDR3. TCRdb reprocessed the multiplex PCR reads with MiXCR, giving one entry per CDR3 protein. The sample yields hundreds of thousands of distinct CDR3 sequences, around 15% seen once. The sample taken for sequencing was blood. The receptors here all came from a woman in her thirties or forties with Graves' ophthalmopathy.

This clonotype was observed at least ten times. This rearrangement joins TRBV19 to TRBJ1-2, with unresolved D. V lost 4 bases and J 1 base, leaving 13 bases between the germline ends. CDR1 LNHDA and CDR2 SQIVND come from the germline V gene (reference sequence). The length of the CDR3 is 15 residues. CDR3 nucleotide sequence: TGTGCCAGTAGTAAGACCGGACGGATTAACTATGGCTACACCTTC. It encodes CASSKTGRINYGYTF.

This clonotype was counted ten times or more. The rearrangement uses TRBV2 and TRBJ1-1; D possibly corresponds to TRBD1 (5 bases). CDR1 SNHLY and CDR2 FYNNEI come from the germline V gene. V gave up 4 bases and J gave up 0 bases, with 9 bases separating them. This CDR3 has 14 amino acids. The CDR3 DNA follows: TGTGCCAGCAGTGCGTGGGGCCTGAACACTGAAGCTTTCTTT. Amino acid sequence: CASSAWGLNTEAFF.

The J gene is TRBJ1-1, the V gene TRBV30, with 8 positions matching TRBD1. V shed 1 base, J shed 1 base, and the junction held 2 bases outside the gene matches. The CDR3 loop spans 14 amino acids. Looked up from germline, CDR1 is GTSNPN and CDR2 is SVGIG (reference sequence). The CDR3 coding sequence is TGTGCCTGGAGTGACGGACAGGGGAACACTGAAGCTTTCTTT. Translation: CAWSDGQGNTEAFF.

This chain uses TRBV27 with TRBJ2-2; D possibly matches TRBD1 or TRBD2 (5 bases each). Germline assignment: CDR1 MNHEY and CDR2 SMNVEV (reference sequence). V was shortened by 2 bases and J by 7 bases, with 14 bases between the two germline ends. This CDR3 has 15 residues. The CDR3 nucleotides are TGTGCCAGCAGTTTAATCTTGGGACGGAGCGGGGAGCTGTTTTTT. Its protein is CASSLILGRSGELFF.

This clonotype was seen repeatedly, ten times or more. The gene calls are TRBV24-1 and TRBJ2-5, with 11 bases aligning to TRBD2. Unmatched junction bases numbered 5, after V lost 1 base and J lost 2 bases. The CDR3 loop spans 17 amino acids. From germline, CDR1 is KGHDR and CDR2 SFDVKD. The CDR3 region is CATSDFSSGRFQETQYF. CDR3 nucleotide sequence: TGTGCCACCAGTGATTTCTCTAGCGGGAGGTTTCAAGAGACCCAGTACTTC.

This clonotype was seen at least ten times. The chain couples TRBV11-2 to TRBJ2-7; 8 bases line up with TRBD2. The V segment lost 5 bases and the J segment 1 base; nucleotides outside the gene matches: 7. This CDR3 spans 15 amino acids. Germline lookup yields CDR1 SGHAT and CDR2 FQNNGV. Here the CDR3 reads CASSTVAGISYEQYF. The CDR3, as DNA: TGTGCCAGCAGCACTGTAGCGGGAATATCCTACGAGCAGTACTTC.

This clonotype was seen repeatedly, ten times or more. The chain recombines TRBV6-5 with TRBJ2-7; weak D call: TRBD1 (6 bases). Germline values: CDR1 MNHEY, CDR2 SVGAGI. The CDR3 runs 15 residues. With 5 bases removed from V and 1 base from J, the gap between germline ends came to 15 bases. The CDR3 DNA is TGTGCCAGCAGTACCCGGGACAAACTTTCCTACGAGCAGTACTTC. It yields the protein CASSTRDKLSYEQYF.

Details on this clonotype: At one end the junction does not follow the germline gene, possibly because of a read error. This rearrangement joins TRBV6-1 to TRBJ1-1; D gene unclear. The CDR3 is 13 amino acids. The germline V gene has CDR1 MNHNS and CDR2 SASEGT. The CDR3 DNA reads TGTGCTAGCAGCCTAGGCGAATACGCTGAAGCTTTCTTT. Protein product: CASSLGEYAEAFF.

This clonotype was counted between two and nine times. The rearrangement links TRBV9 to TRBJ2-2, with 9 positions matching TRBD2. Germline loops: CDR1 SGDLS, CDR2 YYNGEE. V shed 0 bases and J 6 bases; nucleotides not matched to a gene: 6. The CDR3 is 16 residues long. The CDR3, as DNA: TGTGCCAGCAGCGTAGAGAGCGGGAGGTTTCCCGGGGAGCTGTTTTTT. Translated, it gives CASSVESGRFPGELFF.

This clonotype was seen more than once but under ten times. This CDR3 reads CASSPGGGLQETQYF. The CDR3, as DNA: TGTGCCAGCAGCCCGGGGGGGGGCCTCCAAGAGACCCAGTACTTC. This chain links TRBV5-4 with TRBJ2-5; TRBD2 matches 8 bases. This CDR3 spans 15 amino acids. Germline V gene data show CDR1 as SGHNT and CDR2 as YYREEE (reference sequence). V shed 4 bases, J shed 1 base, and the junction held 6 bases outside the gene matches.

This clonotype was observed at least ten times. The chain combines TRBV19 with TRBJ1-1; TRBD1 is a possible D gene (5 bases). Germline CDR1 LNHDA, CDR2 SQIVND (reference sequence). With 1 base removed from V and 4 bases from J, the gap between germline ends came to 10 bases. This CDR3 is built from 14 residues. The CDR3 DNA reads TGTGCCAGTAGTATAGGCAGGGCGAGCACTGAAGCTTTCTTT. This gives the protein CASSIGRASTEAFF.

Ten or more counts support this clonotype. This chain uses TRBV28 with TRBJ2-5, with TRBD1 as a possible D gene (6 bases). The CDR3 contains 13 residues. In germline, CDR1 is MDHEN, CDR2 SYDVKM. V gave up 4 bases and J gave up 2 bases, with 8 bases separating them. CDR3 in amino acids: CASSSGTQETQYF. DNA for the CDR3: TGTGCCAGCAGTTCCGGGACACAAGAGACCCAGTACTTC.

J is TRBJ1-1 and V is TRBV5-1, with D uncertain. Germline V gene sequence: CDR1 SGHRS, CDR2 YFSETQ. This CDR3 has 15 amino acids. The ends were cut back, 1 base at V and 0 bases at J, with 10 bases in the middle. In nucleotides, the CDR3 is TGCGCCAGCAGCTTGAGATCAGGAGTGAACACTGAAGCTTTCTTT. This codes for CASSLRSGVNTEAFF.

Of note for this clonotype: A junction boundary mismatches the germline segment, possibly from a read error. The V gene is TRBV20-1, the J gene TRBJ1-1; no definite D call. Germline CDR1 DFQATT, CDR2 SNEGSKA (reference sequence). The CDR3 sequence is 14 residues long. This CDR3 reads CSAGDRRLNTEAFF. The CDR3 nucleotides are TGCAGTGCTGGAGACCGCAGGTTGAACACTGAAGCTTTCTTT.

The chain couples TRBV20-1 to TRBJ2-3; D gene unclear. The CDR3 runs 14 residues. Germline assignment: CDR1 DFQATT and CDR2 SNEGSKA (reference sequence). V was cut by 5 bases and J by 0 bases, with 12 bases left in between. The CDR3 nucleotides read TGCAGTGCTCCTGTGCGGAGAAGCACAGATACGCAGTATTTT. It encodes CSAPVRRSTDTQYF.

This clonotype has ten or more counts. This chain connects TRBV10-2 to TRBJ2-2, with D unclear. The length of the CDR3 is 15 residues. Trimming took off 6 bases at V and 0 bases at J, with 11 bases between the two ends. Germline V gene data show CDR1 as WSHSY and CDR2 as SAAADI. The CDR3 DNA reads as TGCGCCAGCAGACAGTGGGTAACGAACACCGGGGAGCTGTTTTTT. This codes for CASRQWVTNTGELFF.

The CDR3 region has the DNA TGTGCCAGTAGTATTAGTAGGGGACGCGGAAGAGGGCCGAGCAATCAGCCCCAGCATTTT. Its protein is CASSISRGRGRGPSNQPQHF. The chain carries TRBV19 and TRBJ1-5; maybe TRBD1 (5 bases). With 3 bases removed from V and 1 base from J, the gap between germline ends came to 25 bases. Germline CDR1 LNHDA, CDR2 SQIVND (reference sequence). CDR3 size: 20 residues.

The sample holds many counts of this clonotype. The gene calls are TRBV6-5 and TRBJ2-7; 7 bases agree with TRBD1. This CDR3 contains 17 residues. Germline V CDR1 and CDR2: MNHEY, SVGAGI. The junction had 15 bases not matched to a gene; V was cut back by 4 bases and J by 3 bases. For the CDR3, the DNA is TGTGCCAGCAGTTCCTTCTCGAACCTGGGACAGTGCTACGAGCAGTACTTC. Translating it yields CASSSFSNLGQCYEQYF.

At least ten counts were recorded for this clonotype. V usage is TRBV27 and J usage is TRBJ2-5; D ambiguous. This CDR3 contains 14 residues. Germline V gene data show CDR1 as MNHEY and CDR2 as SMNVEV (reference sequence). V was clipped by 3 bases and J by 5 bases, with 13 bases between them. The CDR3 sequence is CASSFYGPRETQYF. CDR3 nucleotides: TGTGCCAGCAGTTTTTACGGGCCAAGGGAGACCCAGTACTTC.

This clonotype has a count of ten or more. This sequence joins TRBV6-2 or TRBV6-3 and TRBJ2-2, with D possibly being TRBD1 or TRBD2 (5 bases each). V was pared by 4 bases and J by 6 bases, with 24 bases between. The CDR3 runs to 18 residues. Germline V gives CDR1 MNHEY, CDR2 SVGEGT. The CDR3 spells CASSSPGPAAGIAGELFF. The CDR3 DNA sequence: TGTGCCAGCAGTTCCCCGGGACCCGCGGCGGGTATTGCCGGGGAGCTGTTTTTT.

This clonotype was counted ten times or more. This chain connects TRBV7-3 to TRBJ1-1, with TRBD1 as a possible D gene (5 bases). The germline gives CDR1 SGHTA, CDR2 FQGTGA. CDR3 length: 15 residues. The V end was cut by 5 bases, the J end by 3 bases, with 16 bases between. CDR3 bases: TGTGCCAGCAGCCTATATGGGGGACGGCACACTGAAGCTTTCTTT. This codes for CASSLYGGRHTEAFF. Complete variable domain (other parts from reference TRBV7-3 and TRBJ1-1): GAGVSQTPSNKVTEKGKYVELRCDPISGHTALYWYRQSLGQGPEFLIYFQGTGAADDSGLPNDRFFAVRPEGSVSTLKIQRTERGDSAVYLCASSLYGGRHTEAFFGQGTRLTVV.

This chain connects TRBV10-3 to TRBJ2-4; D is unclear. With 4 bases removed from V and 4 bases from J, the gap between germline ends came to 5 bases. Germline lookup yields CDR1 ENHRY and CDR2 SYGVKD. This CDR3 region has 12 residues. The CDR3 region has the DNA TGTGCCATCAGTGTCGGGAAAAACATTCAGTACTTC. Its translation: CAISVGKNIQYF.

This clonotype was observed many times. J is TRBJ1-2 and V is TRBV5-1; D remains ambiguous. Germline CDR1 SGHRS, CDR2 YFSETQ. V lost 0 bases and J 0 bases, leaving 6 bases between the germline ends. This CDR3 is built from 14 residues. The CDR3 loop reads CASSLGAANYGYTF. The CDR3, as DNA: TGCGCCAGCAGCTTGGGGGCCGCTAACTATGGCTACACCTTC.

This clonotype has a count of ten or more. The chain recombines TRBV5-1 with TRBJ2-7; perhaps TRBD2 as D (5 bases). This CDR3 comprises 13 residues. CDR1 is SGHRS, CDR2 YFSETQ, per germline. Between the trimmed V and J ends, which lost 3 bases and 0 bases, there was a span of 7 bases. The CDR3 loop is CASSSDFSYEQYF. DNA of the CDR3: TGCGCCAGCAGCTCGGACTTCTCCTACGAGCAGTACTTC.

The rearrangement joins TRBV6-1 to TRBJ1-2; D is undetermined. CDR1 is MNHNS, CDR2 SASEGT, per germline. V lost 1 base to trimming and J lost 4 bases, with 10 bases between them. This CDR3 is built from 14 residues. The CDR3: CASSEGRTSYGYTF. As DNA, the CDR3 is TGTGCCAGCAGTGAAGGCCGAACTTCCTATGGCTACACCTTC.

This clonotype was observed many times. This chain connects TRBV9 to TRBJ2-7; possibly TRBD2 for D (6 bases). The CDR3 extends over 10 amino acids. Germline CDR1 and CDR2: SGDLS and YYNGEE. V dropped 10 bases and J dropped 9 bases, with 14 bases sitting between them. The DNA for the CDR3 is TGTGCCGCCGGGACTTTGGGGCAGTACTTC. It yields the protein CAAGTLGQYF.

This clonotype was observed many times. The rearrangement joins TRBV12-3 or TRBV12-4 to TRBJ2-2; tentatively, D is TRBD2 (5 bases). The CDR3 extends over 13 amino acids. V was pared by 3 bases and J by 6 bases, with 8 bases between. The CDR3 DNA follows: TGTGCCAGCAGTTTCATGGAGGCCGGGGAGCTGTTTTTT. It is translated as CASSFMEAGELFF.

This clonotype was counted many times. V usage is TRBV25-1 and J usage is TRBJ1-2, with D maybe TRBD1 (5 bases). Germline CDR1 and CDR2: MGHDK and SYGVNS. The CDR3 covers 15 residues. Trimming stripped 0 bases from V and 8 bases from J, with 16 bases between. Written as DNA, the CDR3 is TGTGCCAGCAGTGAATACGGGACTCCCTCAGGGGGCTACACCTTC. It encodes CASSEYGTPSGGYTF.

The V call is TRBV12-3 or TRBV12-4, the J call TRBJ1-1; D gene unclear. The CDR3 loop spans 11 amino acids. V was clipped by 7 bases and J by 6 bases, with 9 bases between them. The CDR3 reads CASMGSAEAFF. CDR3 nucleotides: TGTGCCAGCATGGGTTCCGCTGAAGCTTTCTTT.